This T cell receptor beta chain was captured in a study of shared clonotypes between healthy human individuals. Naive CD8 isolation took CD45RO-negative cells positively selected for CCR7 and excluded terminally differentiated effector memory CD45RA+ cells. Adults of Caucasian background living in Nashville, Tennessee made up all donors. This clone is a singleton in its sample. What it binds is not known. The study's findings and limits: In several donors, about 5% of naive CD4 clonotypes appeared in common. Blood was the only sampled material, and tissue repertoires likely differ.

Deep-level settings were used for running the assay. The assay was immunoSEQ multiplex PCR, and TCRdb's table has in-frame clones only and misses some. This table holds some 2 million clones, approximately 95% found once. From germline, CDR1 is WSHSY and CDR2 SAAADI. The CDR3 is 15 amino acids. V was clipped by 0 bases and J by 5 bases, with 13 bases between them. Source material: naive CD8+ T cells sorted from blood. The sequence derives from a man aged 18 to 29 in good health. V gene TRBV10-2 combines with J gene TRBJ1-2; D possibly corresponds to TRBD1 (5 bases). The DNA of the CDR3 is TGCGCCAGCAGTGAGTCGTCGGGGGGTTGGTATGGCTACACCTTC. Amino acids: CASSESSGGWYGYTF.